This T cell receptor beta chain emerged from a study of blood T cell repertoires in COVID-19. Study-level information: COVID-19 samples, acute and convalescent, were from the United States, Italy and Spain.

Per the study methods: From reference gene primer amplification, estimates of nucleated cell counts were derived. Data came from immunoSEQ multiplex PCR; TCRdb stores just in-frame clones and leaves some out. That table gives V, J and clone size, and the DNA gave D and trimming. The table includes 35,000 to 50,000 clones, 70% to 90% detected once. The receptor comes from a human donor in a cohort sampled during active COVID-19. Sequenced input: peripheral blood.

Here the CDR3 reads CASSPRGDSYEQYF. CDR3 nucleotides: TGTGCCAGCAGCCCCCGGGGAGACTCCTACGAGCAGTACTTC. This chain uses TRBV7-9 with TRBJ2-7, with a possible D match to TRBD2 (5 bases). V lost 5 bases and J lost 0, with 11 bases in between. Germline V gene sequence: CDR1 SEHNR, CDR2 FQNEAQ (reference sequence). This CDR3 region has 14 residues.